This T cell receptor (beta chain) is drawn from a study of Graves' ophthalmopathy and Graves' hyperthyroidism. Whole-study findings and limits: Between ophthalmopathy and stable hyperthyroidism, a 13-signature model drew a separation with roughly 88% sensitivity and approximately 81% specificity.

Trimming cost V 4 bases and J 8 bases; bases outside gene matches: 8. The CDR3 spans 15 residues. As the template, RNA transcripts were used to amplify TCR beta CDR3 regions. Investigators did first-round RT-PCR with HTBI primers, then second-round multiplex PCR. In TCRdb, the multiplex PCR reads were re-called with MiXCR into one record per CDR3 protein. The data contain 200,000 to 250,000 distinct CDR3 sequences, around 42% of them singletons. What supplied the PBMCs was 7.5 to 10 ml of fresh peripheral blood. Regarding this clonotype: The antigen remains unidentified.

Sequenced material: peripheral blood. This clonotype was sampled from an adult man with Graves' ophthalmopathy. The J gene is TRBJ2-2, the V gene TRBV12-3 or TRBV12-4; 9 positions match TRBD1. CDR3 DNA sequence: TGTGCCAGCAGTTCTCGGACAGGGGTCAGGGGGGAGCTGTTTTTT. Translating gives CASSSRTGVRGELFF.